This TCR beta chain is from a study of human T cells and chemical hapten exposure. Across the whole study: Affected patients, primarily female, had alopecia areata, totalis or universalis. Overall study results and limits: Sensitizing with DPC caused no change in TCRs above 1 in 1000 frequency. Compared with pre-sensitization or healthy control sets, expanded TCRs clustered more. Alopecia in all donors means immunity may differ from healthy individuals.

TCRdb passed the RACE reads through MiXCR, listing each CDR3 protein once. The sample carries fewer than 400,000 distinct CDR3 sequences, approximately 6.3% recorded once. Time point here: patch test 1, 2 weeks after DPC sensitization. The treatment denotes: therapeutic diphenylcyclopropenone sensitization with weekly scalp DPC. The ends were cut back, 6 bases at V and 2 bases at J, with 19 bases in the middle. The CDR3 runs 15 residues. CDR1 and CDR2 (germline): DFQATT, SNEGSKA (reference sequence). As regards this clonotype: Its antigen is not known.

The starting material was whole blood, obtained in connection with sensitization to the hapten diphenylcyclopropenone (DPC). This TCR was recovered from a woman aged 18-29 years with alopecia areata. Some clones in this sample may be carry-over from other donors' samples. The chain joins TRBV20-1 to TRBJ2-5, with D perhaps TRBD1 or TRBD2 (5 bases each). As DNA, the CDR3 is TGCAGTGCCTATAGCCCAACCTGGGGGCAAGAGACCCAGTACTTC. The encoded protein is CSAYSPTWGQETQYF.